This TCR beta chain was sequenced during a study of blood T cell repertoires in COVID-19 (dated by TCRdb to about 2020). Study-wide context: The collaborator samples originated in the United States, Italy and Spain and spanned the acute and convalescent phases of COVID-19. The material from the prospective study consisted of cDNA or gDNA derived from T cells, B-cell-depleted T cells, or PBMCs. The dataset comprised deeply sampled blood TCRbeta repertoires from subjects exposed to, actively infected with, or recovered from COVID-19. The repertoires were released in a freely available public database intended as a resource for research on the immune response to SARS-CoV-2. Samples came from the ongoing ImmuneRACE study (first 160 participants) plus 1,254 subjects from 6 global collaborators. Nearly every sample came with metadata listing a de-identified subject ID, COVID-19 status, age in years and sex. Where available, HLA class I and class II types were taken from metadata supplied by the sample provider and were not determined by assay-based typing.

The collaborating institutions used their own protocols to collect whole blood in K2EDTA tubes. For TCRbeta analysis, collaborator samples were shipped as frozen whole blood, as isolated PBMCs, or as DNA extracted from either sample type. As to this clone: The specificity of this receptor is unknown. Per-base quality was not reported, and no clone a single base away is much larger than it.

The paper as a whole reports these results and caveats: How much clinical and demographic metadata was included differed by source and by participant, and the metadata was provided uncurated.

The immunoSEQ Assay, a bias-controlled multiplex PCR, was used to amplify TCRbeta CDR3 regions from genomic DNA. The published analysis was carried out like this. Nucleated cell counts per sample were estimated from amplification of reference gene primers within the assay. Sequence reads were collapsed and filtered to measure the absolute abundance of every unique TCRbeta CDR3 rearrangement. Productive Simpson clonality was computed per sample as the square root of Simpson's diversity index over productive rearrangements. TCRdb stores this immuneACCESS table with in-frame sequences only. Part of the clones is absent; in the studies checked, under half of the shortfall reflects unresolved V genes, and no reason is known for the rest. V and J calls and clone size follow that table, whereas D and trimming were derived from the DNA. The sample table holds around 270,000 clones, of which approximately 86% were seen once. The ten largest clones add up to approximately 2% of the sample.

The CDR3 has 14 amino acids, counting the end cysteine and phenylalanine. The retained sequence is limited to the CDR3, 42 bases, with the frame set at the first base. The CDR1 and CDR2 encoded by the germline V gene are SGHDT and YYEEEE. V and J lose 0 bases and 9 bases, and a span of 10 bases separates them. The chain links TRBV5-6 with TRBJ1-6; the D gene cannot be resolved reliably. The clonotype was recovered from a man aged 25-45 years with active or convalescent COVID-19. The sequenced material came from peripheral blood. The DNA sequence is given as TGTGCCAGCAGCTTGGGCGGGGTGAGTTCACCCCTCCACTTT. Translated, it gives CASSLGGVSSPLHF.